The present T cell receptor beta chain was sequenced within a study of regulatory T cells in long-lasting Graves disease. The sample holds a few counts of this clonotype. Its antigen remains unidentified. CDR3-region Arm-PCR and iRepertoire HTBI primers produced the TCR beta libraries. TCRdb itself ran the multiplex PCR reads through MiXCR, one entry per CDR3 protein. The profile shows 350,000 to 500,000 distinct CDR3 sequences, 12% to 15% of them singletons. Stated time point: newly diagnosed GD, antithyroid drugs for less than 3 months. Preparation of the TCR library used RNA extracted from PBMCs. Approximately 8.3 milliliters of peripheral blood went into EDTA tubes. Study results and limitations: It was peripheral blood alone, not thyroid tissue, that was studied. Possibly, accuracy suffered from the small sample size.

CDR3 length: 16 amino acids. Trimming cost V 0 bases and J 7 bases; bases outside gene matches: 11. Germline assignment: CDR1 SNHLY and CDR2 FYNNEI. The sample was also linked to a second study, of T cells in Graves' hyperthyroidism and ophthalmopathy.

The sample consisted of peripheral blood mononuclear cells (PBMCs), taken at new diagnosis, from a patient treated with antithyroid drugs. The TCR originated in a woman between 45 and 60 years old with Graves disease. This chain joins TRBV2 and TRBJ2-5, with TRBD1 matching 7 bases. The CDR3 loop reads CASSEALRGPGGTQYF. The CDR3 nucleotides read TGTGCCAGCAGTGAAGCGCTTAGGGGGCCGGGCGGGACCCAGTACTTC.